Included here is one TCR beta chain sequence, with context. Its antigen is undetermined. It was with 60 Vbeta and 13 Jbeta primers that the PCR ran. Authors' methods: Counted up in a later analysis, unique TCR beta chains came to 65 million to 100 million, with about 9.9 million shared. Assay used: immunoSEQ multiplex PCR; TCRdb lists only in-frame clones, some missing. The V and J calls and the clone size are those of that table, but D and trimming were determined from the DNA. Recorded for this sample: 70,000 to 100,000 clones. Sampled while nominally healthy, donors likely had unrecorded immune exposures. This sample was taken from a study of cytomegalovirus exposure and HLA in healthy donors. Study outcomes and limitations: A list of about 160 TCR beta chains associated with cytomegalovirus was given. Most subjects' HLA-A and HLA-B alleles were reportedly predicted from TCR beta sequences.

The CDR3 spans 16 residues. Germline lookup yields CDR1 SGHTA and CDR2 FQGNSA. V shed 2 bases and J 0 bases; nucleotides not matched to a gene: 5. This receptor was obtained from a girl under 18 in good health and CMV-seropositive. The source material was PBMCs. The chain recombines TRBV7-2 with TRBJ2-7; 9 positions agree with TRBD2. The CDR3 is CASSLSGGYGSYEQYF. The CDR3 region has the DNA TGTGCCAGCAGCTTAAGCGGGGGGTATGGCTCCTACGAGCAGTACTTC.